The present T cell receptor (beta chain) was sequenced within a study of beta chain features in type 1 diabetes. General study results and limits: Relative to healthy donors, patients appeared to have naive, central memory and Treg TCRB repertoires that were more similar.

Via the markers CD45RO/CCR7/CD25/CD127/CD95/CD27, stem cell-like memory, regulatory, central memory and naive CD4+ cells were sorted. Of the isolated RNA, all was reverse transcribed, and so the sequenced material was expressed TCRB transcripts. Around 3.9 million reads on average were seen across naive, central memory and regulatory T cell samples. Libraries were prepared by immunoSEQ multiplex PCR; TCRdb keeps only in-frame clonotypes and omits some of them. The sample yields 240,000 or so clones, 25% to 30% seen once. Note on this clone: Antigen unknown. At the DNA level, this CDR3 is encoded by other sequences in the same sample as well.

The CDR3 consists of 13 residues. V was clipped by 2 bases and J by 5 bases, with 8 bases between them. The germline V gene has CDR1 SGHTA and CDR2 FQGNSA. The sequence derives from a man between 25 and 39 years old in good health. This chain connects TRBV7-2 to TRBJ2-3, with a tentative D call TRBD1 (5 bases). Specimen: central memory CD4+ T cells from blood. CDR3 protein: CASSLQGRDTQYF. CDR3 DNA: TGTGCCAGCAGCTTACAGGGAAGAGATACGCAGTATTTT.